A single sample is the source of the 10 T cell receptor beta chains below, sequenced in a study of T cells in Graves' hyperthyroidism and ophthalmopathy. The investigators amplified TCR beta CDR3 regions from RNA transcripts. RT-PCR in the first round (using the HTBI primer set) targeted the TCR CDR3. MiXCR, run by TCRdb on the multiplex PCR reads, gives a single entry per CDR3 protein. This sample has over 450,000 distinct CDR3 sequences, with approximately 14% found just once. Sequenced material: blood. These receptors were taken from a woman under 30 with Graves' hyperthyroidism.

This clonotype was counted at least ten times. The J gene is TRBJ2-4, the V gene TRBV7-2, with D tentatively TRBD2 (6 bases). CDR3 size: 14 residues. The V gene's germline CDR1 is SGHTA and CDR2 FQGNSA. V shed 6 bases and J shed 8 bases, with 17 bases lying between them. The CDR3 DNA reads TGTGCCAGCAGGACCGTTAGACCTAGCGACATTCAGTACTTC. It is translated as CASRTVRPSDIQYF.

This clonotype has at least ten counts. The chain uses TRBV2 and TRBJ1-2; 10 bases align to TRBD1. This CDR3 spans 14 amino acids. CDR1 and CDR2 (germline): SNHLY, FYNNEI. J lost 7 bases, V lost 7 bases, and 9 bases had no gene match. The CDR3 DNA reads as TGTGCCAGCACCCAAGACAGGGGGCGAGTTGGCTACACCTTC. This translates into CASTQDRGRVGYTF.

This clonotype was counted at least ten times. V usage is TRBV7-8 and J usage is TRBJ2-5, with 10 positions matching TRBD2. Trimming took 3 bases from V and 5 from J; bases not matched to a gene: 9. Germline lookup yields CDR1 SGHVS and CDR2 FQNEAQ. CDR3 length equals 16 residues. The CDR3 loop reads CASSFLAGGGPETQYF. The CDR3 bases are TGTGCCAGCAGCTTTTTAGCGGGAGGTGGTCCGGAGACCCAGTACTTC.

There are many counts of this clonotype. The V call is TRBV5-1, the J call TRBJ2-1; D could derive from TRBD1 or TRBD2 (5 bases each). The CDR3 totals 15 residues. V was clipped by 5 bases and J by 5 bases, with 17 bases between them. Germline CDR1 is SGHRS and CDR2 is YFSETQ. The CDR3 loop reads CASRPDSTGNNEQFF. The CDR3 DNA follows: TGCGCCAGCAGGCCGGACTCAACAGGAAACAATGAGCAGTTCTTC.

Ten or more counts support this clonotype. The chain uses TRBV28 and TRBJ1-3; no clear D. The CDR3 runs to 17 residues. Trimming took 7 bases from V and 0 from J, leaving 19 bases between them. Germline V gene data show CDR1 as MDHEN and CDR2 as SYDVKM. DNA for the CDR3: TGTGCCAGCACCACTGGTTTTGGACCCTTCTCTGGAAACACCATATATTTT. Protein: CASTTGFGPFSGNTIYF.

This clonotype was observed many times. The chain combines TRBV20-1 with TRBJ1-3; possibly TRBD1 for D (5 bases). Germline CDR1 and CDR2: DFQATT and SNEGSKA (reference sequence). V gave up 3 bases and J gave up 3 bases, with 12 bases separating them. The CDR3 runs 14 residues. CDR3: CSASAGTDGNTIYF. CDR3 in DNA: TGCAGTGCTAGCGCTGGGACTGATGGAAACACCATATATTTT.

Worth noting for this clonotype: A much bigger clone sits one base away, suggesting this may be a read error. This chain uses TRBV30 with TRBJ2-1, with 11 bases identical to TRBD2. The CDR3 is 16 amino acids. Looked up from germline, CDR1 is GTSNPN and CDR2 is SVGIG (reference sequence). In DNA form, the CDR3 reads TGTGCCTGGAGTATACCGGGACTAGCGGAATACAATGATCAGTTCTTC. Protein: CAWSIPGLAEYNDQFF.

This clonotype was counted many times. CDR3 protein: CATSWANTIYF. CDR3 in DNA: TGTGCCACTTCATGGGCGAACACCATATATTTT. The gene calls are TRBV24-1 and TRBJ1-3, with unresolved D. V was clipped by 10 bases and J by 7 bases, with 10 bases between them. CDR1 is KGHDR, CDR2 SFDVKD, per germline. The CDR3 consists of 11 residues.

This clonotype was seen ten or more times. The genes are TRBV12-3 or TRBV12-4 and TRBJ1-3; D possibly corresponds to TRBD1 (5 bases). V was shortened by 3 bases and J by 4 bases, with 10 bases between the two germline ends. This CDR3 has 14 amino acids. Here the CDR3 DNA reads TGTGCCAGCAGTTTGGAGAGGACAGGAAACACCATATATTTT. Its translation: CASSLERTGNTIYF.

In this sample, this clonotype turned up many times. The gene calls are TRBV19 and TRBJ1-2; 7 nucleotides line up with TRBD1. The germline V gene encodes CDR1 LNHDA and CDR2 SQIVND (reference sequence). V dropped 5 bases and J dropped 4; count of bases not matched to a gene: 7. CDR3 size: 14 residues. The CDR3 is CASSGGDSLYGYTF. DNA of the CDR3: TGTGCCAGTAGTGGAGGGGACAGCCTCTATGGCTACACCTTC. The full variable domain, with the rest looked up from reference TRBV19 and TRBJ1-2, is DGGITQSPKYLFRKEGQNVTLSCEQNLNHDAMYWYRQDPGQGLRLIYYSQIVNDFQKGDIAEGYSVSREKKESFPLTVTSAQKNPTAFYLCASSGGDSLYGYTFGSGTRLTVV.